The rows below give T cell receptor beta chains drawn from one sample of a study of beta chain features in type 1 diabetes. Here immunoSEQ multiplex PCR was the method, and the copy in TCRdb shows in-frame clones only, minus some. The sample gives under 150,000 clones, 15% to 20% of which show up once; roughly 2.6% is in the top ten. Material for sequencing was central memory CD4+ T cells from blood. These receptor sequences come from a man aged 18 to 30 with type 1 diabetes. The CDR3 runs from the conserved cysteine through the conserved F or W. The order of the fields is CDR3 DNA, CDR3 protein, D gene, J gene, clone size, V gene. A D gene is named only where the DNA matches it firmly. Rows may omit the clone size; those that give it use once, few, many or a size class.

TGCGCCAGCAGCCAAGTCCCCGGCACCCACTATGGCTACACCTTC CASSQVPGTHYGYTF . TRBJ1-2 few TRBV4-1
TGCAGCGTTGCTTCACAGGGGGACTACGAGCAGTACTTC CSVASQGDYEQYF TRBD1 TRBJ2-7 few TRBV29-1
TGCGCCAGCAGCCGATTACAGGGGAATGAAAAACTGTTTTTT CASSRLQGNEKLFF TRBD1 TRBJ1-4 few TRBV4-1
TGTGCCAGCAGCTTTAGCGGGGGGCTGGAGACCCAGTACTTC CASSFSGGLETQYF TRBD2 TRBJ2-5 . TRBV7-2
TGTGCCAGCAGGAGAGAACTCACAGATACGCAGTATTTT CASRRELTDTQYF . TRBJ2-3 . TRBV5-4
TGTGCCAGCAGTGGGGGGAATGGTGAGCAGTTCTTC CASSGGNGEQFF . TRBJ2-1 few TRBV5-8
TGTGCCAGCAGCAGCCAGTTCGGGGATGGCGGCTACACCTTC CASSSQFGDGGYTF . TRBJ1-2 . TRBV7-3
TGTGCCAGCAGCTCCTTTTTCCTGGATACGCAGTATTTT CASSSFFLDTQYF . TRBJ2-3 . TRBV9
TGTGCCAGCGCGGGGGGGCTAAAAGAGACCCAGTACTTC CASAGGLKETQYF TRBD2 TRBJ2-5 . TRBV10-3
TGCAGTGTAAGGATCACAGATACGCAGTATTTT CSVRITDTQYF . TRBJ2-3 . TRBV20-1
TGTGCCTGGAGTGTACTGACATTTAGCGACATGGACAATGAGCAGTTCTTC CAWSVLTFSDMDNEQFF . TRBJ2-1 . TRBV30
TGCGCCAGCAGCCAAGAGTTTTGGACAGGGAGCACAGATACGCAGTATTTT CASSQEFWTGSTDTQYF TRBD1 TRBJ2-3 . TRBV4-3
TGTGCCAGCAGCTTAGGACATTCCTACGAGCAGTACTTC CASSLGHSYEQYF . TRBJ2-7 . TRBV7-3
TGTGCCAGCAGCTTGGCCAGCGGGATCTTCACAGATACGCAGTATTTT CASSLASGIFTDTQYF TRBD2 TRBJ2-3 . TRBV5-6
TGTGCCAGCAGCTCGACCGCCGGGTATGGCTACACCTTC CASSSTAGYGYTF . TRBJ1-2 . TRBV9
TGTGCCAGCAATAGACAGGGTCCCTATGGCTACACCTTC CASNRQGPYGYTF TRBD1 TRBJ1-2 . TRBV28
TGTGCCAGCAGCCCCATGGGTCGGGAAGAGACCCAGTACTTC CASSPMGREETQYF . TRBJ2-5 few TRBV11-2
TGTGCCAGCAATCCCCAGGGGGGCGAGCAGTACTTC CASNPQGGEQYF . TRBJ2-7 few TRBV7-9
TGTGCCAGCGGGGGGACTAGCGGGATTTACGAGCAGTACTTC CASGGTSGIYEQYF TRBD2 TRBJ2-7 . TRBV27
TGTGCCAGCAGTTTTGGAGGCTATGGCTACACCTTC CASSFGGYGYTF . TRBJ1-2 few TRBV28
TGTGCCAGCATGAGCACAGATACGCAGTATTTT CASMSTDTQYF . TRBJ2-3 . TRBV2
TGTGTCGCTTGTCCGCGACTAGGGGGAGAGACCCAGTACTTC CVACPRLGGETQYF . TRBJ2-5 . TRBV27
TGTGCCAGCTCACCACGGGACAGATACAAGACCTACGAGCAGTACTTC CASSPRDRYKTYEQYF TRBD1 TRBJ2-7 . TRBV18
TGCGCCAGCAGGGGACTCCTTAACTATGGCTACACCTTC CASRGLLNYGYTF . TRBJ1-2 . TRBV5-1
TGTGCCATGTCGGATTTGGGGCTCAATTCACCCCTCCACTTT CAMSDLGLNSPLHF . TRBJ1-6 . TRBV10-3
TGTGCCAGCAGCCAAGATGGGCAGGGGGCGCAGAATGAGCAGTTCTTC CASSQDGQGAQNEQFF TRBD1 TRBJ2-1 . TRBV14
TGTGCCACCGGGGGTGGTAATGAAAAACTGTTTTTT CATGGGNEKLFF . TRBJ1-4 . TRBV7-9